The sequence of this TCR beta chain was determined in a study of control samples from healthy donors and cancer patients. Generated by immunoSEQ multiplex PCR, the TCRdb table keeps only in-frame clones and is missing some. The sample contains some 71,000 clones, over 75% of which appear only once. From germline, CDR1 is GTSNPN and CDR2 SVGIG (reference sequence). This CDR3 is built from 13 residues. V lost 7 bases to trimming and J lost 4 bases; unmatched junction nucleotides: 9. The clonotype originates from a woman aged 45-65 years with head and neck cancer. Sequenced sample: PBMCs. The J gene is TRBJ1-1, the V gene TRBV30; 7 bases agree with TRBD1. CDR3 in DNA: TGTGCCTCACTTCAGGGGGATGTCACTGAAGCTTTCTTT. Amino acid sequence: CASLQGDVTEAFF.